Listed here is a single T cell receptor beta chain. The CDR3 totals 14 residues. Trimming removed 3 bases from V and 14 bases from J; junction bases left unmatched: 14. The germline V gene has CDR1 MNHNS and CDR2 SASEGT. The data were produced by immunoSEQ multiplex PCR, yet TCRdb's version contains in-frame clones alone and is incomplete. The sample has over 250,000 clones; approximately 85% are singletons. This specimen belongs to a study of blood T cell repertoires in COVID-19. This chain links TRBV6-1 with TRBJ2-5, with 8 positions matching TRBD2. This TCR came from a man in his fifties with active or convalescent COVID-19. Input material: peripheral blood. CDR3 protein: CASSEGSAGGPPYF. DNA of the CDR3: TGTGCCAGCAGTGAGGGCAGTGCGGGAGGCCCGCCCTACTTC.